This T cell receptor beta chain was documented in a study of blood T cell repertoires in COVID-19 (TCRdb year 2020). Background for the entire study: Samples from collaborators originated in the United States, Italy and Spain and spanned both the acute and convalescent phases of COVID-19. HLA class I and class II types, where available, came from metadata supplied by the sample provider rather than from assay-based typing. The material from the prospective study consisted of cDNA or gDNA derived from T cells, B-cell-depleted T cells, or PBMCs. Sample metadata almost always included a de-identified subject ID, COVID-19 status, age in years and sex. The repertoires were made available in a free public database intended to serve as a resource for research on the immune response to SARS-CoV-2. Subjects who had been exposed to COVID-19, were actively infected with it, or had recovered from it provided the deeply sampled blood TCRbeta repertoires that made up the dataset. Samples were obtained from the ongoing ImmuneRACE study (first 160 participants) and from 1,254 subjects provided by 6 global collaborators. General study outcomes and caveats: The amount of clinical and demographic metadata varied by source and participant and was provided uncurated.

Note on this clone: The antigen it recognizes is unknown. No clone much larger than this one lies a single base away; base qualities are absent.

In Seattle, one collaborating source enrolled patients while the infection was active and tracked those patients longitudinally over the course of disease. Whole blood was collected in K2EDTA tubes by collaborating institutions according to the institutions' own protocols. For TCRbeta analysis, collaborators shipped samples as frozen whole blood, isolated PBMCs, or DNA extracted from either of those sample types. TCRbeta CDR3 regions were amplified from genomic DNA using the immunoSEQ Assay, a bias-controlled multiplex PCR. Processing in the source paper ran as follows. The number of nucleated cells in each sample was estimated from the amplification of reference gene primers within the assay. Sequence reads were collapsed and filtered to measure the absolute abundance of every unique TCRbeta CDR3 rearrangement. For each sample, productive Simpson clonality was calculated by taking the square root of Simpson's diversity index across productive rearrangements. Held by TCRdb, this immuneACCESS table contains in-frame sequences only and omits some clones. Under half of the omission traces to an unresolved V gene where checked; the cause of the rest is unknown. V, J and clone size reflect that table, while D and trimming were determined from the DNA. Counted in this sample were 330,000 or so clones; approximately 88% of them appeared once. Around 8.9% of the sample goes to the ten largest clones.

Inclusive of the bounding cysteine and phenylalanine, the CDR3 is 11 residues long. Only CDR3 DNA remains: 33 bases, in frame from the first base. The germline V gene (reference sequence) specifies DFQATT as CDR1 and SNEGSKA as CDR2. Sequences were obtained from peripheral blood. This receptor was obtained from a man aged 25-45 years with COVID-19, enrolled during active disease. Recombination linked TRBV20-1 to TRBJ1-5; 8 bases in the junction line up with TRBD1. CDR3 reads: CSTGGNQPQHF. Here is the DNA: TGCAGCACAGGGGGGAATCAGCCCCAGCATTTT.